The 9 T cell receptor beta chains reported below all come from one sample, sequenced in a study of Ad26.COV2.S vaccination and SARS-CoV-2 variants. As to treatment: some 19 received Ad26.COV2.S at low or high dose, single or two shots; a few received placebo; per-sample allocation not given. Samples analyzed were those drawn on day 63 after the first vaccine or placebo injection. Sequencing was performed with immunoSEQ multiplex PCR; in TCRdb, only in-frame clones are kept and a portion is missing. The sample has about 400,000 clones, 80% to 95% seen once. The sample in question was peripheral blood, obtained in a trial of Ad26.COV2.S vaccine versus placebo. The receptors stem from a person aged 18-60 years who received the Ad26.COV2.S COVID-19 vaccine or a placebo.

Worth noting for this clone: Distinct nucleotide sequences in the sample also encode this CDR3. CDR3 sequence (DNA): TGTGCCAGTAGCCCCGGGAGCTCCTACGAGCAGTACTTC. It yields the protein CASSPGSSYEQYF. The chain recombines TRBV19 with TRBJ2-7, with a tentative D call TRBD2 (6 bases). CDR3 size: 13 residues. Germline V gene sequence: CDR1 LNHDA, CDR2 SQIVND (reference sequence). V lost 6 bases to trimming and J lost 0 bases, with 9 bases between them.

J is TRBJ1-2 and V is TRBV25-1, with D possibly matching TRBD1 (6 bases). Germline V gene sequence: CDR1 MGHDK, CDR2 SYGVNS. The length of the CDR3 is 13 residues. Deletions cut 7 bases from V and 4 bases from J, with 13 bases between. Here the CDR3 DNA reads TGTGCCAGCAAGCAGGGGAATAGCTATGGCTACACCTTC. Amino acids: CASKQGNSYGYTF.

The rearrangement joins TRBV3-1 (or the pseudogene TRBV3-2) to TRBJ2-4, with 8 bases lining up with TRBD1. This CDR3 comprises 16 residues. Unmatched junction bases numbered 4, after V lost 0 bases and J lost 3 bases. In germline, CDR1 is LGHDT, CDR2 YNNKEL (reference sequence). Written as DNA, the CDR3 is TGTGCCAGCAGCCAAGATAGAGGGACAGGCAAAAACATTCAGTACTTC. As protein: CASSQDRGTGKNIQYF.

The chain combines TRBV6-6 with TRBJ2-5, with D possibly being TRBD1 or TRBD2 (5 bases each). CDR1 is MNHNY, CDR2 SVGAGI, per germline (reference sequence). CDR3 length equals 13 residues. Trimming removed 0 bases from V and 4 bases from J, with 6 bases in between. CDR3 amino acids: CASSYSGVETQYF. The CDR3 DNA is TGTGCCAGCAGTTACTCGGGGGTAGAGACCCAGTACTTC.

For the CDR3, the DNA is TGTGCCAGTAGGGCGGACAGGGTGGCTGAAGCTTTCTTT. Translation: CASRADRVAEAFF. The gene calls are TRBV19 and TRBJ1-1; 8 nucleotides match TRBD1. J lost 6 bases, V lost 6 bases, and 6 bases had no gene match. The CDR3 spans 13 residues. The V gene's germline CDR1 is LNHDA and CDR2 SQIVND (reference sequence).

The CDR3 DNA reads as TGTGCCAGCAGTTTTCAAGACTCCTACGAGCAGTACTTC. Its translation is CASSFQDSYEQYF. V and J are TRBV28 and TRBJ2-7, with no clear D. CDR1 and CDR2 from the germline V gene are MDHEN and SYDVKM. Trimming stripped 3 bases from V and 0 bases from J, with 6 bases between. The CDR3 is 13 residues long.

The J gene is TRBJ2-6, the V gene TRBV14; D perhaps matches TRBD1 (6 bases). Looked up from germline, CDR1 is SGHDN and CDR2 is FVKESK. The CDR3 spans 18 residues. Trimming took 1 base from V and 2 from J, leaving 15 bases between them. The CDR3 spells CASSQATGPPTGANVLTF. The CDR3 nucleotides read TGTGCCAGCAGCCAAGCGACAGGTCCGCCTACTGGGGCCAACGTCCTGACTTTC. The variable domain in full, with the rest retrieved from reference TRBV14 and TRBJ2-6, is EAGVTQFPSHSVIEKGQTVTLRCDPISGHDNLYWYRRVMGKEIKFLLHFVKESKQDESGMPNNRFLAERTGGTYSTLKVQPAELEDSGVYFCASSQATGPPTGANVLTFGAGSRLTVL.

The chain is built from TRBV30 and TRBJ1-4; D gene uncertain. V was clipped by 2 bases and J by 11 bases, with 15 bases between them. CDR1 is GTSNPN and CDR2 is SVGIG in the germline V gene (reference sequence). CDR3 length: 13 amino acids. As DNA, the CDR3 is TGTGCCTGGAGTACCCAGGCATTGGGCAAACTGTTTTTT. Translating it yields CAWSTQALGKLFF.

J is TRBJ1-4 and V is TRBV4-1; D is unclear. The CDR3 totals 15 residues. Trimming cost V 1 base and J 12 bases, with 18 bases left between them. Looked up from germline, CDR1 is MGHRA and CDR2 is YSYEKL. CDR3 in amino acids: CASSQAGAGFGELFF. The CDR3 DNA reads TGCGCCAGCAGCCAAGCAGGAGCGGGCTTCGGGGAACTGTTTTTT.